A single sample gave rise to the 8 T cell receptor beta chains below, sequenced in a study of blood T cell repertoires in COVID-19. This table comes from immunoSEQ multiplex PCR, and its TCRdb copy is limited to in-frame clones, with some not included. The table lists over 85,000 clones, around 86% of them singletons. The specimen sequenced was peripheral blood. The receptors originated from a woman aged 70-85 years with acute or convalescent COVID-19.

The chain uses TRBV5-1 and TRBJ2-2; D might be TRBD2 (5 bases). Germline CDR1 and CDR2: SGHRS and YFSETQ. CDR3 length: 14 residues. V shed 1 base and J shed 10 bases, with 14 bases lying between them. In DNA, the CDR3 is TGCGCCAGCAGCTTGACCGGGGTAGAAGTGGAGCTGTTTTTT. Protein product: CASSLTGVEVELFF.

The rearrangement joins TRBV5-6 to TRBJ1-2; D is unclear. The CDR3 contains 14 residues. V lost 1 base and J 6 bases, leaving 13 bases between the germline ends. CDR1 and CDR2 from the germline V gene are SGHDT and YYEEEE. The CDR3 loop reads CASSLTNAADGYTF. As DNA, the CDR3 is TGTGCCAGCAGCTTGACAAACGCGGCGGATGGCTACACCTTC.

The V gene is TRBV14, the J gene TRBJ1-3, with TRBD1 identical over 8 bases. V shed 3 bases and J 2 bases; nucleotides not matched to a gene: 3. CDR3 length equals 15 residues. CDR1 and CDR2 from the germline V gene are SGHDN and FVKESK. The CDR3 here is CASSHGTGPGNTIYF. The CDR3 DNA reads TGTGCCAGCAGCCACGGGACAGGTCCTGGAAACACCATATATTTT.

This chain joins TRBV11-2 and TRBJ2-4; weak D call: TRBD2 (6 bases). This CDR3 region has 19 residues. CDR1 and CDR2 from the germline V gene are SGHAT and FQNNGV. V dropped 0 bases and J dropped 1 base, with 19 bases sitting between them. The CDR3 DNA reads as TGTGCCAGCAGCTTAGATTCCGGCGGGGCAGGGATGGCCAAAAACATTCAGTACTTC. This sequence encodes CASSLDSGGAGMAKNIQYF. Full variable domain (missing parts from reference TRBV11-2 and TRBJ2-4): EAGVAQSPRYKIIEKRQSVAFWCNPISGHATLYWYQQILGQGPKLLIQFQNNGVVDDSQLPKDRFSAERLKGVDSTLKIQPAKLEDSAVYLCASSLDSGGAGMAKNIQYFGAGTRLSVL.

The rearrangement links TRBV6-1 to TRBJ1-2; D is uncertain. This CDR3 comprises 13 residues. Germline assignment: CDR1 MNHNS and CDR2 SASEGT. Trimming took 2 bases from V and 9 from J, leaving 13 bases between them. CDR3 in amino acids: CASSEFGLESYTF. Written as DNA, the CDR3 is TGTGCCAGCAGTGAATTCGGCCTGGAGAGCTACACCTTC.

Only a few counts were recorded for this clone. The V and J genes are TRBV20-1 and TRBJ2-1; D gene uncertain. This CDR3 has 11 amino acids. CDR1 is DFQATT and CDR2 is SNEGSKA in the germline V gene (reference sequence). V lost 3 bases and J lost 7, with 7 bases in between. The CDR3 is CSARSANEQFF. The CDR3, as DNA: TGCAGTGCTAGGTCCGCGAATGAGCAGTTCTTC.

Written as DNA, the CDR3 is TGTGCCAGCAGGACAGGAGGTAACACTGAAGCTTTCTTT. Translating gives CASRTGGNTEAFF. This sequence joins TRBV2 and TRBJ1-1; TRBD1 is a possible D gene (6 bases). The CDR3 sequence is 13 residues long. The ends were cut back, 6 bases at V and 2 bases at J, with 10 bases in the middle. Per the germline V gene, CDR1 is SNHLY and CDR2 is FYNNEI.

V usage is TRBV4-2 and J usage is TRBJ2-1, with 7 bases fitting TRBD2. The CDR3 consists of 14 residues. The germline V gene encodes CDR1 LGHNA and CDR2 YNFKEQ. V lost 0 bases and J lost 7; bases outside the gene matches: 3. In nucleotides, the CDR3 is TGTGCCAGCAGCCAAGATGGGACTACTAATGAGCAGTTCTTC. This translates into CASSQDGTTNEQFF.